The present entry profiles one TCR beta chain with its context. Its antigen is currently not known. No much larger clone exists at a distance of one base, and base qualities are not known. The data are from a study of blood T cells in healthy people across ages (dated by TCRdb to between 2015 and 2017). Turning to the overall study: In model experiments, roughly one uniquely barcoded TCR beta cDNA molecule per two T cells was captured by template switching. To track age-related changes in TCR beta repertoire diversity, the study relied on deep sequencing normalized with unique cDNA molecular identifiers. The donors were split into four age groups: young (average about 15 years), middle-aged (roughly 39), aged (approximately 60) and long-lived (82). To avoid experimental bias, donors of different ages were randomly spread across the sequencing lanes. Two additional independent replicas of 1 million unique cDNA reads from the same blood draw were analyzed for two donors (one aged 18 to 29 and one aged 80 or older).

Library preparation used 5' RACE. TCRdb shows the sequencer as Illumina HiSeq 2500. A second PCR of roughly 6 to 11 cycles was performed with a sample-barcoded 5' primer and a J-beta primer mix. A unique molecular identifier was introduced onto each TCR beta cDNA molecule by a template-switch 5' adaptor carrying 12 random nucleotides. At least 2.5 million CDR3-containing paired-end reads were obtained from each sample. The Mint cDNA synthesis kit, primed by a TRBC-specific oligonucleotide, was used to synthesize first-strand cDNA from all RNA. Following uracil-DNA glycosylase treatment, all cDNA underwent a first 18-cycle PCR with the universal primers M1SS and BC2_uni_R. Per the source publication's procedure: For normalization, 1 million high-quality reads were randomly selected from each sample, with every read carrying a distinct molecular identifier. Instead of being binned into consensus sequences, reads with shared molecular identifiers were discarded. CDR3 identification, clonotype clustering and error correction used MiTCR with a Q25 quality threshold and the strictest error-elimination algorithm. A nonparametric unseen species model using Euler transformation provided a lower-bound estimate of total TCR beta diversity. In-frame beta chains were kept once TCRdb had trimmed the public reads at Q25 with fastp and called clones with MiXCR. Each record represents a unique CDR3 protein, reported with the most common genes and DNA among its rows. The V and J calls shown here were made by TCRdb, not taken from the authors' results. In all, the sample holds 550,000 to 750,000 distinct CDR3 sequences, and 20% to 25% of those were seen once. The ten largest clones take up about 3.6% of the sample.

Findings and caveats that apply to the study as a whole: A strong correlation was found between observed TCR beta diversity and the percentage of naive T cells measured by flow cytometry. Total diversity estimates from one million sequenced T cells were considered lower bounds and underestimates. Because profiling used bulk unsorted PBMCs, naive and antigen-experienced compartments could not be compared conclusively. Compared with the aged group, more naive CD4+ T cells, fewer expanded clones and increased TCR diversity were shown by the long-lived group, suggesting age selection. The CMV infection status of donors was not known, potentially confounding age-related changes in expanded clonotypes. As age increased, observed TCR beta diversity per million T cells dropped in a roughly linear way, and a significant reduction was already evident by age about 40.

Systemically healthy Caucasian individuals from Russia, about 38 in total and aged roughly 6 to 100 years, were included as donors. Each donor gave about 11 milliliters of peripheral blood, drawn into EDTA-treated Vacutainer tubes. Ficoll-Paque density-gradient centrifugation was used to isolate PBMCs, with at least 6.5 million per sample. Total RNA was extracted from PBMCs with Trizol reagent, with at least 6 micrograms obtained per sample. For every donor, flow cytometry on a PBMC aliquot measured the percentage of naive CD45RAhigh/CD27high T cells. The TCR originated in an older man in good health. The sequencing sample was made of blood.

The CDR3 is CSAPRPLAGGGEQFF. The nucleotide sequence reads TGCAGTGCTCCCCGACCTCTAGCGGGAGGAGGTGAGCAGTTCTTC. The chain is assembled from TRBV20-1 and TRBJ2-5, and 11 junctional nucleotides match TRBD2. The end of the DNA fits TRBJ2-1 better, so the J call may be wrong. The CDR3 measures 15 amino acids from cysteine to phenylalanine. Just the 45-base CDR3 DNA is kept, in frame starting at base 1. CDR1 and CDR2, looked up from the germline V gene (reference sequence), are DFQATT and SNEGSKA.